This is a list of T cell receptor beta chains from one sample in a study of cytomegalovirus exposure and HLA in healthy donors. The assay was immunoSEQ multiplex PCR, and TCRdb's table has in-frame clones only and misses some. Among 110,000 or so clones listed, roughly 70% were seen once. Source material: PBMCs. The receptor set was obtained from a man aged 18 to 30 in good health and CMV-seropositive. Each CDR3 is given with its conserved first and last residue. The order of the fields is clone size, J gene, V gene, D gene, CDR3 DNA, CDR3 protein. The D gene is left open where the match is weak. Only some rows state a clone size, as once, few, many or a class for expanded clones.

.,TRBJ2-5,TRBV4-1,TRBD1,TGCGCCAGCAGCCAGCCAGACAGGGGGATTCAAGAGACCCAGTACTTC,CASSQPDRGIQETQYF
.,TRBJ1-1,TRBV7-2,.,TGTGCCAGCACCAAGAGCCCGGGGTCGGGCACTGAAGCTTTCTTT,CASTKSPGSGTEAFF
.,TRBJ1-1,TRBV6-5,.,TGTGCCAGCAGTTACGAGGGAACAATGAACACTGAAGCTTTCTTT,CASSYEGTMNTEAFF
.,TRBJ1-1,TRBV6-1,TRBD1,TGTGCCAGCAGTGTACTTGGACAGGGGTACACTGAAGCTTTCTTT,CASSVLGQGYTEAFF
.,TRBJ1-2,TRBV27,.,TGTGCCAGCAGTCCCTCACAGGGTAACTATGGCTACACCTTC,CASSPSQGNYGYTF
.,TRBJ2-7,TRBV19,.,TGTGCCAGTAGTGGAGCCGGGACACCTTTAGGCTACGAGCAGTACTTC,CASSGAGTPLGYEQYF
.,TRBJ1-1,TRBV6-1,.,TGTGCCAGCACCCCTCGAGGACAGAACACTGAAGCTTTCTTT,CASTPRGQNTEAFF
once,TRBJ2-1,TRBV19,.,TGTGCCAGTACTCACAAGGTGAAGGATCTAGTGAACAATGAGCAGTTCTTC,CASTHKVKDLVNNEQFF
once,TRBJ2-2,TRBV5-1,.,TGCGCCAGCAGCTTATCAGGCGGGGAGCTGTTTTTT,CASSLSGGELFF
.,TRBJ2-3,TRBV11-2,.,TGTGCCAGCAGCTGGGGGGTTGGCAGGGACACAGATACGCAGTATTTT,CASSWGVGRDTDTQYF
.,TRBJ2-3,TRBV7-9,.,TGTGCCAGCAGCATATTCACAGATACGCAGTATTTT,CASSIFTDTQYF
.,TRBJ2-1,TRBV7-9,.,TGTGCCAGCAGCTCCCAGGGTGGTGAGCAGTTCTTC,CASSSQGGEQFF
.,TRBJ2-3,TRBV10-1,.,TGCGCCAGCAGTGACGGGTTTGGTGCTGTCATACGAACAGATACGCAGTATTTT,CASSDGFGAVIRTDTQYF
.,TRBJ2-3,TRBV7-8,.,TGTGCCAGCAGCTTAGCTGGCTTCACAGATACGCAGTATTTT,CASSLAGFTDTQYF
.,TRBJ1-2,TRBV28,TRBD1,TGTGCCAGCAGTAAATTGAAAAGGGACAGGGGACACCTCTATGGCTACACCTTC,CASSKLKRDRGHLYGYTF
.,TRBJ2-1,TRBV5-5,TRBD2,TGTGCCAGCAGTTTAACCGGGACTACCTACAATGAGCAGTTCTTC,CASSLTGTTYNEQFF
.,TRBJ1-4,TRBV7-9,.,TGTGCCAGCAGCTTTGGGAAAACAGGGTTCGGTGAAAAACTGTTTTTT,CASSFGKTGFGEKLFF
once,TRBJ2-1,TRBV9,TRBD2,TGTGCCAGCAGCGTATCCCTAGCGGGGGGGTCGGAAGAGCAGTTCTTC,CASSVSLAGGSEEQFF
.,TRBJ2-1,TRBV28,TRBD1,TGTGCCAGCAGCCCCCGGGGACAGGTAAACAATGAGCAGTTCTTC,CASSPRGQVNNEQFF
.,TRBJ2-2,TRBV28,TRBD1,TGTGCCAGCAGTTTCCCGGACAGGGGGTTCGGGGAGCTGTTTTTT,CASSFPDRGFGELFF
few,TRBJ1-1,TRBV5-1,.,TGCGCCAGCAGCTCCCAAGCGGGTTACACTGAAGCTTTCTTT,CASSSQAGYTEAFF
.,TRBJ1-5,TRBV7-9,.,TGTGCCAGCAGCTTAGGGAGGGGTCCAAATCAGCCCCAGCATTTT,CASSLGRGPNQPQHF
.,TRBJ2-2,TRBV5-1,TRBD2,TGCGCCAGCAGCTTGGTAGCGGGCCCGAACACCGGGGAGCTGTTTTTT,CASSLVAGPNTGELFF
.,TRBJ2-3,TRBV6-1,TRBD2,TGTGCCAGCAGTAGACTAGCGGGGGGAGATACGCAGTATTTT,CASSRLAGGDTQYF
.,TRBJ1-3,TRBV6-6,.,TGTGCCAGCAGTTACACCGGAACCGACATTGGAAACACCATATATTTT,CASSYTGTDIGNTIYF
.,TRBJ2-4,TRBV27,TRBD1,TGTGCCAGCAGTCATCCGGGGACAGGGGCGAACATTCAGTACTTC,CASSHPGTGANIQYF
.,TRBJ2-2,TRBV6-1,.,TGTGCCAGCAGTGGACAGAACACCGGGGAGCTGTTTTTT,CASSGQNTGELFF
.,TRBJ1-4,TRBV5-1,TRBD1,TGCGCCAGCAGCTGGACAGGGTTTTCAATGGATAGGCTGTTTTTT,CASSWTGFSMDRLFF
once,TRBJ2-7,TRBV2,.,TGTGCCAGCAGTTTGGGCCGACAGAGCTACGAGCAGTACTTC,CASSLGRQSYEQYF
few,TRBJ2-4,TRBV19,TRBD1,TGTGCCAGTAGTATTGCATGGGACAGGCAGGGGCTATACTTC,CASSIAWDRQGLYF
.,TRBJ1-1,TRBV9,.,TGTGCCAGCAGCCCCTTTTCGGGGGGCCGAACTGAAGCTTTCTTT,CASSPFSGGRTEAFF
.,TRBJ1-2,TRBV28,.,TGTGCCAGCAGTCCCACCCTGCGGTATGGCTACACCTTC,CASSPTLRYGYTF
.,TRBJ2-3,TRBV6-4,TRBD2,TGTGCCAGCAAGTCGGGGGGGAACCCCACTAGCACAGATACGCAGTATTTT,CASKSGGNPTSTDTQYF
.,TRBJ1-6,TRBV6-5,TRBD1,TGTGCCAGCAGTTCCGGGACAGGGGTAAAGTATTCACCCCTCCACTTT,CASSSGTGVKYSPLHF
once,TRBJ1-2,TRBV7-9,.,TGTGCCAGCAGCCCTAATGGAAATGGACTATACACCTTC,CASSPNGNGLYTF
.,TRBJ2-5,TRBV5-1,.,TGCGCCAGCCGTGACGGGTCCCCTCAAGAGACCCAGTACTTC,CASRDGSPQETQYF
.,TRBJ1-4,TRBV6-5,.,TGTGCCAGCAGCCCCGGGAAAGTAAATGAAAAACTGTTTTTT,CASSPGKVNEKLFF
few,TRBJ1-4,TRBV6-5,TRBD1,TGTGCCAGCAGTTACTTGACAGGGGGACCTGAAAAACTGTTTTTT,CASSYLTGGPEKLFF
.,TRBJ1-5,TRBV27,.,TGTGCCAGCGGGTCAGGGGAAGGCAATCAGCCCCAGCATTTT,CASGSGEGNQPQHF